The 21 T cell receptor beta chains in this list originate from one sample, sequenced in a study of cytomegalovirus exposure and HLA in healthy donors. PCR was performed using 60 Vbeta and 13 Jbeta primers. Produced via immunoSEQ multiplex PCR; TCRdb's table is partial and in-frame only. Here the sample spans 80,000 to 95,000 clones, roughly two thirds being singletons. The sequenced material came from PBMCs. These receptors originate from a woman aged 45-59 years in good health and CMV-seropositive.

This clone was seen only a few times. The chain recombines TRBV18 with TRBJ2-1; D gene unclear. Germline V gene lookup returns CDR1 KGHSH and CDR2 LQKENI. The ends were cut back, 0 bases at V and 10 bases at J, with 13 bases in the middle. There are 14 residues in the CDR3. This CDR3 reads CASSPPSRDWEQFF. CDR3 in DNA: TGTGCCAGCTCACCACCCTCCCGCGATTGGGAGCAGTTCTTC. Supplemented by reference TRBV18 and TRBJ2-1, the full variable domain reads NAGVMQNPRHLVRRRGQEARLRCSPMKGHSHVYWYRQLPEEGLKFMVYLQKENIIDESGMPKERFSAEFPKEGPSILRIQQVVRGDSAAYFCASSPPSRDWEQFFGPGTRLTVL.

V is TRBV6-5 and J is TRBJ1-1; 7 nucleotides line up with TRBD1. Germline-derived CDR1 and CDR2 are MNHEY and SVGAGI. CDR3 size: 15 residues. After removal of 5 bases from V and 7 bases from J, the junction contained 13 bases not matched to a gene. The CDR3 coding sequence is TGTGCCAGCAGTCTAAGCCCAGGGGGAGTAGGTGAAGCTTTCTTT. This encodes CASSLSPGGVGEAFF.

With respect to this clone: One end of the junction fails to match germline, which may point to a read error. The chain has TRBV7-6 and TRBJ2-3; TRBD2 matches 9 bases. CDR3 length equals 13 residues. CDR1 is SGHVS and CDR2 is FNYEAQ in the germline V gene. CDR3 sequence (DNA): TGTGCCAGCAGCTTCGGGCGGGAGGGCCCCCGGGATTTT. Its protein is CASSFGREGPRDF.

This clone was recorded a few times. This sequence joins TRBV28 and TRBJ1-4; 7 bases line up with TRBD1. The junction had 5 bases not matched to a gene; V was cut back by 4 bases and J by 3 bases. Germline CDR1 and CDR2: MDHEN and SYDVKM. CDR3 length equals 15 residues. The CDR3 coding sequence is TGTGCCAGCAGTTCTATCGACAGGGCTAATGAAAAACTGTTTTTT. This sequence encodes CASSSIDRANEKLFF.

Here the CDR3 reads CASAGNTYEQYF. DNA for the CDR3: TGTGCCAGCGCGGGCAATACCTACGAGCAGTACTTC. The chain has TRBV28 and TRBJ2-7; D perhaps matches TRBD2 (5 bases). The CDR3 runs to 12 residues. V lost 8 bases and J lost 2, with 10 bases in between. The germline V gene encodes CDR1 MDHEN and CDR2 SYDVKM. Variable domain in full (rest from reference TRBV28 and TRBJ2-7): DVKVTQSSRYLVKRTGEKVFLECVQDMDHENMFWYRQDPGLGLRLIYFSYDVKMKEKGDIPEGYSVSREKKERFSLILESASTNQTSMYLCASAGNTYEQYFGPGTRLTVT.

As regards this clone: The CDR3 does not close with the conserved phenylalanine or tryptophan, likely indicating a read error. CDR3 nucleotide sequence: TGTGCCAGCAGCTTAAAACAGGTGAACACTGAAGCTTTCCTT. This encodes CASSLKQVNTEAFL. The chain combines TRBV7-9 with TRBJ1-1, with a possible D match to TRBD1 (5 bases). This CDR3 is 14 amino acids long. With 2 bases removed from V and 0 bases from J, the gap between germline ends came to 7 bases. Germline CDR1 is SEHNR and CDR2 is FQNEAQ (reference sequence).

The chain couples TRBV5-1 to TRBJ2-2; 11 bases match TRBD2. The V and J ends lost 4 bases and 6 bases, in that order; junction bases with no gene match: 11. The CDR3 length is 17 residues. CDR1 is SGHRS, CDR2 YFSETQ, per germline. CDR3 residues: CASSPQLAGVYPGELFF. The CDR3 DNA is TGCGCCAGCAGCCCACAACTAGCGGGAGTATATCCCGGGGAGCTGTTTTTT.

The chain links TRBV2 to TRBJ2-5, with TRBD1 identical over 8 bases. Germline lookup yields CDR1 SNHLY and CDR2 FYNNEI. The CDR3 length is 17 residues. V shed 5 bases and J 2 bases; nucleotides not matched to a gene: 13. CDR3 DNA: TGTGCCAGCAGTTCAGGGGGCAAGAGCGTAGGGCAAGAGACCCAGTACTTC. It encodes CASSSGGKSVGQETQYF.

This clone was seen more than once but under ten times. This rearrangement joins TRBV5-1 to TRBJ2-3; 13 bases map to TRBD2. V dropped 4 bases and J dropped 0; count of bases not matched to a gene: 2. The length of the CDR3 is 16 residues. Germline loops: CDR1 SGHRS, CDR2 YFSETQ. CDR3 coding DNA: TGCGCCAGCAGCGGGACTAGCGGGGCTAGCACAGATACGCAGTATTTT. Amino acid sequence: CASSGTSGASTDTQYF.

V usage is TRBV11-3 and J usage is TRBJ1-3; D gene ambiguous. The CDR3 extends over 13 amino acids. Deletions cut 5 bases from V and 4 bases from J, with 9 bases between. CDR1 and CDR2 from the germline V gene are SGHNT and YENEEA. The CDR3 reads CASSADTGNTIYF. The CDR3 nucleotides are TGTGCCAGCAGCGCAGACACCGGAAACACCATATATTTT.

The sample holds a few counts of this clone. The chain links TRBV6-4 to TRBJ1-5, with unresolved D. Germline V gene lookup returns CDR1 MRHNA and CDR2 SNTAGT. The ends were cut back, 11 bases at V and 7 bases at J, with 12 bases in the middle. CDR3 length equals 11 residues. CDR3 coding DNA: TGTGCCTGCCTTCGGGGACAGCCCCAGCATTTT. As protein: CACLRGQPQHF.

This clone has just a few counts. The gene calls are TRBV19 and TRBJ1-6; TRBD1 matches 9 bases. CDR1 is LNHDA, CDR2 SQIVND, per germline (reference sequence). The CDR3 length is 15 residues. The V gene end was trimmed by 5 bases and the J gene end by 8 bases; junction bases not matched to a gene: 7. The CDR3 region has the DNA TGTGCCAGTAGTTTAGGACAGGGGAACTATTCACCCCTCCACTTT. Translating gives CASSLGQGNYSPLHF. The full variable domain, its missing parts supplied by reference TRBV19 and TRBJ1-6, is DGGITQSPKYLFRKEGQNVTLSCEQNLNHDAMYWYRQDPGQGLRLIYYSQIVNDFQKGDIAEGYSVSREKKESFPLTVTSAQKNPTAFYLCASSLGQGNYSPLHFGNGTRLTVT.

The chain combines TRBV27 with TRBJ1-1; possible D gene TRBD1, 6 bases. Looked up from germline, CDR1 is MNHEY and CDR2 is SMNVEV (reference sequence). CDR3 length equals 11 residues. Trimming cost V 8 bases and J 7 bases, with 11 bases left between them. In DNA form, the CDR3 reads TGTGCCAGCGTCAACAGGGTTGAAGCTTTCTTT. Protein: CASVNRVEAFF.

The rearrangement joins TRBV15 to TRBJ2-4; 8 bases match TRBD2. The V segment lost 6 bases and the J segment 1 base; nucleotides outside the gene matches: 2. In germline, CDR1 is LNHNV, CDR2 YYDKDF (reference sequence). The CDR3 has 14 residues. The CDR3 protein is CATRLAGAKNIQYF. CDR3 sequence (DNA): TGTGCCACCAGGCTAGCGGGTGCCAAAAACATTCAGTACTTC.

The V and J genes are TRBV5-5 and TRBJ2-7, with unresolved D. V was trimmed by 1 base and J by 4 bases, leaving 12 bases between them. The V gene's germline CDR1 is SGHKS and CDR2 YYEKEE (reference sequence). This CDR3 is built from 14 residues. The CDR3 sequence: CASSLREISYEQYF. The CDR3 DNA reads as TGTGCCAGCAGCTTGAGAGAGATAAGTTACGAGCAGTACTTC.

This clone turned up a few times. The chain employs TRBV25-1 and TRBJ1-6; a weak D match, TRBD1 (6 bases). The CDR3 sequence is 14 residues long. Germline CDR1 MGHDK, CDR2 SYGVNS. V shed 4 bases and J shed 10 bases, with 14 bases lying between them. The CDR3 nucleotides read TGTGCCAGCAGTGCGCAGAAACAGGGATCACCCCTCCACTTT. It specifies CASSAQKQGSPLHF. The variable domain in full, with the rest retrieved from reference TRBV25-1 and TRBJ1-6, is EADIYQTPRYLVIGTGKKITLECSQTMGHDKMYWYQQDPGMELHLIHYSYGVNSTEKGDLSSESTVSRIRTEHFPLTLESARPSHTSQYLCASSAQKQGSPLHFGNGTRLTVT.

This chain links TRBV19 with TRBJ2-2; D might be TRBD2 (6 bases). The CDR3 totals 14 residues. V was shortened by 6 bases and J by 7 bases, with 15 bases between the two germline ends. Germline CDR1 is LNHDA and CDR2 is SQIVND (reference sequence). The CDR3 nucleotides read TGTGCCAGTAGAGCACTCGGGAGCGTCGGGGAGCTGTTTTTT. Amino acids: CASRALGSVGELFF.

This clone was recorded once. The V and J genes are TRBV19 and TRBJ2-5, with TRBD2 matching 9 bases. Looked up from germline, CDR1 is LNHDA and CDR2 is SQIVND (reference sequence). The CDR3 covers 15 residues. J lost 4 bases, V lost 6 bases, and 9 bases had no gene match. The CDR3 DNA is TGTGCCAGTAGGTCGCGGGAGGGCCTAGGAGAGACCCAGTACTTC. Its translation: CASRSREGLGETQYF. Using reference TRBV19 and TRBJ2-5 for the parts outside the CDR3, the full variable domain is DGGITQSPKYLFRKEGQNVTLSCEQNLNHDAMYWYRQDPGQGLRLIYYSQIVNDFQKGDIAEGYSVSREKKESFPLTVTSAQKNPTAFYLCASRSREGLGETQYFGPGTRLLVL.

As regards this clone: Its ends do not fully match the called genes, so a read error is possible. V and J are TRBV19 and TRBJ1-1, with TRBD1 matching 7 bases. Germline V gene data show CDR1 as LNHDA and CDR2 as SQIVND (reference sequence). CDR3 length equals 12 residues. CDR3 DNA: TGCACACAGGGGCGCGGCGGAACTGAAGCTTTCTTT. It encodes CTQGRGGTEAFF.

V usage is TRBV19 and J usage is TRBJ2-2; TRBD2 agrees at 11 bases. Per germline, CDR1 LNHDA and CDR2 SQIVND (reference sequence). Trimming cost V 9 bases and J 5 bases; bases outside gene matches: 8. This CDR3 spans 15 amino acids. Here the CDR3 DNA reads TGTGCCAGCAGGATAGCGGGAGGGTATACCGGGGAGCTGTTTTTT. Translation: CASRIAGGYTGELFF.

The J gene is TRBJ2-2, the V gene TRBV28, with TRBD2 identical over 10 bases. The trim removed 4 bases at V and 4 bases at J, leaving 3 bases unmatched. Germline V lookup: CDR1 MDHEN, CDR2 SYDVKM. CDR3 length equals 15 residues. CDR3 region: CASSSSGSITGELFF. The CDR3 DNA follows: TGTGCCAGCAGTTCTAGCGGGAGTATCACCGGGGAGCTGTTTTTT.